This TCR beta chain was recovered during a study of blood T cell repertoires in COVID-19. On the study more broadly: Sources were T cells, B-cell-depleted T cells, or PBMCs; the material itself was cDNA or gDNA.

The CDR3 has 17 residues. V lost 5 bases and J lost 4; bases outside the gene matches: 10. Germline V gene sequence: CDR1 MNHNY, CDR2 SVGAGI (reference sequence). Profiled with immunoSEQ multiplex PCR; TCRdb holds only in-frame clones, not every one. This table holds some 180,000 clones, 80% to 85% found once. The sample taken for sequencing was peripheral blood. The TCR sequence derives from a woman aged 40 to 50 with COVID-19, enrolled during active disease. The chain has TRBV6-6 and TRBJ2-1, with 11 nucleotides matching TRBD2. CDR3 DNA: TGTGCCAGCAGTCCTACGCCGGGACTAGCGGTTTACAATGAGCAGTTCTTC. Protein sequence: CASSPTPGLAVYNEQFF.